This passage covers 10 T cell receptor beta chains from one sample sequenced in a study of cytomegalovirus exposure and HLA in healthy donors. PCR amplification relied on 60 Vbeta primers (plus 13 Jbeta primers). Method: immunoSEQ multiplex PCR; TCRdb's copy keeps in-frame clones and lacks some. The sample comprises 100,000 to 150,000 clones, around four fifths of which are singletons, and more than 2% rests with the top ten. The sample taken for sequencing was PBMCs. The receptors derive from a woman between 40 and 50 years old in good health and CMV-seropositive.

This clone has a handful of counts. The chain links TRBV5-1 to TRBJ1-6; TRBD1 is a possible D gene (5 bases). This CDR3 is 13 amino acids long. Germline CDR1 and CDR2: SGHRS and YFSETQ. Deletions cut 0 bases from V and 10 bases from J, with 8 bases between. CDR3 nucleotide sequence: TGCGCCAGCAGCTTGGAAAGGGGATCACCCCTCCACTTT. Encoded protein: CASSLERGSPLHF. The full variable domain, in which reference TRBV5-1 and TRBJ1-6 provide the parts outside the CDR3, is KAGVTQTPRYLIKTRGQQVTLSCSPISGHRSVSWYQQTPGQGLQFLFEYFSETQRNKGNFPGRFSGRQFSNSRSEMNVSTLELGDSALYLCASSLERGSPLHFGNGTRLTVT.

This clone showed up just a few times. The chain links TRBV19 to TRBJ2-7, with a possible D match to TRBD2 (5 bases). V was shortened by 4 bases and J by 0 bases, with 10 bases between the two germline ends. The germline gives CDR1 LNHDA, CDR2 SQIVND (reference sequence). This CDR3 contains 14 residues. The CDR3 region is CASSTHEGSYEQYF. The CDR3, as DNA: TGTGCCAGTAGTACGCATGAGGGCTCCTACGAGCAGTACTTC.

The V call is TRBV9, the J call TRBJ1-1; 10 nucleotides match TRBD1. Trimming removed 5 bases from V and 1 base from J; junction bases left unmatched: 5. The CDR3 totals 15 residues. Germline V gene data show CDR1 as SGDLS and CDR2 as YYNGEE. The CDR3 DNA follows: TGTGCCAGCAGAAGACAGGGGGCAGGGAACACTGAAGCTTTCTTT. This translates into CASRRQGAGNTEAFF. The variable domain in full, completed from reference TRBV9 and TRBJ1-1, reads DSGVTQTPKHLITATGQRVTLRCSPRSGDLSVYWYQQSLDQGLQFLIQYYNGEERAKGNILERFSAQQFPDLHSELNLSSLELGDSALYFCASRRQGAGNTEAFFGQGTRLTVV.

V is TRBV28 and J is TRBJ2-1, with 15 nucleotides matching TRBD2. CDR1 MDHEN and CDR2 SYDVKM come from the germline V gene. The CDR3 contains 15 residues. The V gene end was trimmed by 5 bases and the J gene end by 10 bases; junction bases not matched to a gene: 6. The CDR3 nucleotides are TGTGCCAGCAGTACGCGGACTAGCGGGGGGGACGAGCAGTTCTTC. This gives the protein CASSTRTSGGDEQFF.

The rearrangement links TRBV30 to TRBJ1-4; 10 bases are a match to TRBD1. Trimming removed 3 bases from V and 5 bases from J; junction bases left unmatched: 3. CDR1 is GTSNPN and CDR2 is SVGIG in the germline V gene (reference sequence). This CDR3 has 14 residues. CDR3 in DNA: TGTGCCTGGAGCTTGACAGGGGGCAATGAAAAACTGTTTTTT. Protein: CAWSLTGGNEKLFF.

This clone has just one count. This chain connects TRBV7-8 to TRBJ2-5, with D uncertain. The germline CDR1 and CDR2 sequences are SGHVS and FQNEAQ. With 7 bases removed from V and 7 bases from J, the gap between germline ends came to 10 bases. The CDR3 is made up of 11 amino acids. The CDR3 DNA sequence: TGTGCCAGCATCCCAATGTGGACCCAGTACTTC. Residues: CASIPMWTQYF. Full variable domain (rest looked up from reference TRBV7-8 and TRBJ2-5): GAGVSQSPRYKVAKRGQDVALRCDPISGHVSLFWYQQALGQGPEFLTYFQNEAQLDKSGLPSDRFFAERPEGSVSTLKIQRTQQEDSAVYLCASIPMWTQYFGPGTRLLVL.

The gene calls are TRBV19 and TRBJ2-2; D is unresolved. Between the trimmed V and J ends, which lost 0 bases and 1 base, there was a span of 9 bases. Germline CDR1 is LNHDA and CDR2 is SQIVND (reference sequence). The CDR3 extends over 16 amino acids. CDR3 residues: CASSIDRGVNTGELFF. CDR3 nucleotide sequence: TGTGCCAGTAGTATAGATCGCGGAGTGAACACCGGGGAGCTGTTTTTT.

The J gene is TRBJ2-7, the V gene TRBV5-1; 7 positions match TRBD2. The V gene end was trimmed by 0 bases and the J gene end by 2 bases; junction bases not matched to a gene: 5. CDR3 length: 15 residues. Germline CDR1 SGHRS, CDR2 YFSETQ. CDR3 region: CASSLGRGTPYEQYF. Here the CDR3 DNA reads TGCGCCAGCAGCTTGGGGCGGGGGACTCCCTACGAGCAGTACTTC.

The table lists this clone with a count of one. This sequence joins TRBV9 and TRBJ2-7; 7 nucleotides match TRBD1. Germline CDR1 and CDR2: SGDLS and YYNGEE. V was clipped by 0 bases and J by 6 bases; unmatched bases: 9. The CDR3 is made up of 15 amino acids. DNA of the CDR3: TGTGCCAGCAGCGTAGACGGGACAGTTCCTACCGAGCAGTACTTC. Its translation is CASSVDGTVPTEQYF. The full variable domain, completed using reference TRBV9 and TRBJ2-7, is DSGVTQTPKHLITATGQRVTLRCSPRSGDLSVYWYQQSLDQGLQFLIQYYNGEERAKGNILERFSAQQFPDLHSELNLSSLELGDSALYFCASSVDGTVPTEQYFGPGTRLTVT.

This sequence joins TRBV7-9 and TRBJ2-2; TRBD1 agrees at 12 bases. CDR1 is SEHNR, CDR2 FQNEAQ, per germline (reference sequence). V shed 7 bases, J shed 6 bases, and the junction held 9 bases outside the gene matches. The CDR3 is 16 amino acids. CDR3 amino acids: CASTQLRDRGPGELFF. DNA for the CDR3: TGTGCCAGCACCCAACTCCGGGACAGGGGGCCCGGGGAGCTGTTTTTT.